The 22 T cell receptor beta chains given below trace back to one sample, sequenced in a study of blood T cell repertoires in COVID-19. Profiling relied on immunoSEQ multiplex PCR, and the TCRdb table lists in-frame clones only, not all of them. The table includes 300,000 or so clones, around 90% detected once. The sample taken for sequencing was PBMCs or T cells enriched from blood (not recorded which). The source is a man between 60 and 75 years old who had recovered from COVID-19.

CDR3 region: CASSIYRVGTEAFF. DNA of the CDR3: TGTGCCAGCAGCATCTACAGGGTCGGCACTGAAGCTTTCTTT. The chain recombines TRBV7-9 with TRBJ1-1; weak D call: TRBD1 (6 bases). CDR1 is SEHNR and CDR2 is FQNEAQ in the germline V gene (reference sequence). The CDR3 runs 14 residues. Trimming removed 5 bases at V and 4 bases at J, with 14 bases between.

The chain is built from TRBV5-1 and TRBJ1-4, with a tentative D call TRBD1 (5 bases). The germline V and J ends were trimmed by 3 bases and 4 bases, with 13 bases remaining between them. The CDR3 is 15 residues long. Germline V gives CDR1 SGHRS, CDR2 YFSETQ. Written as DNA, the CDR3 is TGCGCCAGCAGCTCGGGGGGGACGGATAATGAAAAACTGTTTTTT. Translating it yields CASSSGGTDNEKLFF.

The rearrangement links TRBV12-5 to TRBJ2-3; possible D gene TRBD2, 5 bases. The germline V and J ends were trimmed by 6 bases and 2 bases, with 18 bases remaining between them. Germline V gives CDR1 LGHNT, CDR2 FRNRAP. The CDR3 covers 16 residues. The CDR3 region has the DNA TGTGCTAGTGGCCCACCCGTTTTTAGCGCCACAGATACGCAGTATTTT. Its protein is CASGPPVFSATDTQYF.

The rearrangement joins TRBV6-5 to TRBJ1-1, with TRBD1 matching over 8 bases. Trimming removed 6 bases from V and 4 bases from J; junction bases left unmatched: 4. Germline V gives CDR1 MNHEY, CDR2 SVGAGI. This CDR3 has 13 amino acids. This chain's CDR3 is CASSRDRGTEAFF. As DNA, the CDR3 is TGTGCCAGCAGCCGTGACAGGGGCACTGAAGCTTTCTTT.

The chain uses TRBV6-5 and TRBJ2-5, with 7 bases identical to TRBD2. Trimming took 0 bases from V and 6 from J; bases not matched to a gene: 7. The CDR3 consists of 15 residues. Germline V CDR1 and CDR2: MNHEY, SVGAGI. CDR3 bases: TGTGCCAGCAGTTACTCGGGGCTAGCGGTCCAGACCCAGTACTTC. This gives the protein CASSYSGLAVQTQYF.

This clone turned up a few times. This chain uses TRBV19 with TRBJ1-1; 8 bases are shared with TRBD1. The CDR3 is made up of 14 amino acids. Germline V lookup: CDR1 LNHDA, CDR2 SQIVND (reference sequence). J gave up 5 bases and V 10 bases, and 12 bases lay outside the gene matches. CDR3: CATKGQGASTEAFF. The CDR3 region has the DNA TGTGCCACCAAGGGTCAGGGGGCGAGTACTGAAGCTTTCTTT. The full variable domain, with the rest looked up from reference TRBV19 and TRBJ1-1, is DGGITQSPKYLFRKEGQNVTLSCEQNLNHDAMYWYRQDPGQGLRLIYYSQIVNDFQKGDIAEGYSVSREKKESFPLTVTSAQKNPTAFYLCATKGQGASTEAFFGQGTRLTVV.

V and J are TRBV4-2 and TRBJ1-4; 8 bases line up with TRBD1. Germline V gives CDR1 LGHNA, CDR2 YNFKEQ. After removal of 5 bases from V and 0 bases from J, the junction contained 5 bases not matched to a gene. The length of the CDR3 is 16 residues. The CDR3 region has the DNA TGTGCCAGCAGCTGGGGACAGGCAACAACTAATGAAAAACTGTTTTTT. Residues: CASSWGQATTNEKLFF.

The chain has TRBV2 and TRBJ1-1; D might be TRBD1 (6 bases). CDR1 and CDR2 (germline): SNHLY, FYNNEI. This CDR3 has 14 residues. V dropped 6 bases and J dropped 0 bases, with 11 bases sitting between them. The CDR3 reads CASRDGGLNTEAFF. The CDR3, as DNA: TGTGCCAGCAGAGATGGGGGCCTGAACACTGAAGCTTTCTTT.

This chain connects TRBV6-5 to TRBJ2-7; 9 bases match TRBD2. With V trimmed by 0 bases and J by 3 bases, 6 bases remained unmatched. This CDR3 region has 16 residues. Germline V gene data show CDR1 as MNHEY and CDR2 as SVGAGI. CDR3 region: CASSYSGTSWNYEQYF. CDR3 DNA sequence: TGTGCCAGCAGTTACTCTGGGACTAGCTGGAACTACGAGCAGTACTTC.

The chain employs TRBV23-1 and TRBJ1-5; perhaps TRBD1 as D (6 bases). TRBV23-1 is designated an ORF whose function remains uncertain. The CDR3 contains 17 residues. V shed 3 bases and J shed 4 bases, with 19 bases lying between them. The CDR3 sequence: CASSQSGQPIWNQPQHF. CDR3 nucleotides: TGCGCCAGCAGTCAGTCGGGACAACCCATATGGAATCAGCCCCAGCATTTT.

The genes are TRBV5-1 and TRBJ1-5; TRBD1 agrees at 7 bases. Germline-derived CDR1 and CDR2 are SGHRS and YFSETQ. V was clipped by 4 bases and J by 2 bases; unmatched bases: 15. There are 18 residues in the CDR3. CDR3 residues: CASSPRKTGELGNQPQHF. The CDR3 bases are TGCGCCAGCAGCCCCCGAAAAACAGGGGAATTGGGCAATCAGCCCCAGCATTTT.

This chain connects TRBV11-2 to TRBJ2-7; D call uncertain. The CDR3 has 14 residues. The germline gives CDR1 SGHAT, CDR2 FQNNGV. V gave up 4 bases and J gave up 1 base, with 11 bases separating them. CDR3 DNA: TGTGCCAGCAGCTCCCTCCGCGGATCCTACGAGCAGTACTTC. Its protein is CASSSLRGSYEQYF.

The chain has TRBV15 and TRBJ2-1, with a weak D call TRBD2 (6 bases). The germline gives CDR1 LNHNV, CDR2 YYDKDF (reference sequence). Trimming removed 5 bases at V and 6 bases at J, with 17 bases between. The CDR3 is 15 residues long. The CDR3 DNA sequence: TGTGCCACCAGCGTAAGACTAGAGGTGAGCAATGAGCAGTTCTTC. Encoded protein: CATSVRLEVSNEQFF.

The genes are TRBV18 and TRBJ2-3; TRBD2 aligns across 7 bases. Germline loops: CDR1 KGHSH, CDR2 LQKENI. This CDR3 contains 14 residues. After removal of 2 bases from V and 2 bases from J, the junction contained 1 base not matched to a gene. The DNA of the CDR3 is TGTGCCAGCTCACCAGCGGGGGTCACAGATACGCAGTATTTT. Its protein is CASSPAGVTDTQYF.

The chain recombines TRBV27 with TRBJ1-2, with D tentatively TRBD1 (6 bases). The germline V gene has CDR1 MNHEY and CDR2 SMNVEV (reference sequence). The CDR3 contains 13 residues. V lost 6 bases, J lost 5 bases, and 13 bases lay in between. CDR3 coding DNA: TGTGCCAGCAGCCGGGGGGGGCGTTATGGCTACACCTTC. Translated, it gives CASSRGGRYGYTF.

V and J are TRBV9 and TRBJ2-2, with 11 bases aligning to TRBD2. Trimming cost V 3 bases and J 0 bases; bases outside gene matches: 16. Germline CDR1 SGDLS, CDR2 YYNGEE. The CDR3 loop spans 21 amino acids. The CDR3, as DNA: TGTGCCAGCAGCGCTTTTAGATCCGGGACTAGCGGAGCCACGAACACCGGGGAGCTGTTTTTT. Translated: CASSAFRSGTSGATNTGELFF.

This clone showed up just once. This rearrangement joins TRBV9 to TRBJ1-5; perhaps TRBD1 as D (6 bases). This CDR3 is built from 15 residues. The ends were cut back, 0 bases at V and 6 bases at J, with 13 bases in the middle. The germline V gene encodes CDR1 SGDLS and CDR2 YYNGEE. The CDR3 DNA reads TGTGCCAGCAGCGTAGGGATGGGGGCCGGTCAGCCCCAGCATTTT. Its translation: CASSVGMGAGQPQHF.

The gene calls are TRBV5-4 and TRBJ1-4, with a weak D call TRBD1 (5 bases). The germline V gene encodes CDR1 SGHNT and CDR2 YYREEE (reference sequence). Trimming took 4 bases from V and 7 from J, leaving 11 bases between them. CDR3 length: 13 amino acids. The CDR3 sequence: CASSPGGGEKLFF. The DNA of the CDR3 is TGTGCCAGCAGCCCCGGGGGTGGTGAAAAACTGTTTTTT.

The V call is TRBV5-4, the J call TRBJ2-5, with a tentative D call TRBD1 (6 bases). The CDR3 runs 16 residues. Trimming pared 0 bases from V and 5 bases from J, leaving 17 bases between. CDR1 is SGHNT and CDR2 is YYREEE in the germline V gene (reference sequence). The CDR3 sequence is CASSLELARGRETQYF. DNA of the CDR3: TGTGCCAGCAGCTTGGAGTTGGCCAGGGGTCGGGAGACCCAGTACTTC.

The table lists this clone with a count of one. The V call is TRBV5-1, the J call TRBJ2-7, with 12 positions matching TRBD2. With 3 bases clipped from V and 2 bases from J, the junction kept 6 bases outside the gene matches. Germline values: CDR1 SGHRS, CDR2 YFSETQ. The CDR3 contains 16 residues. In DNA, the CDR3 is TGCGCCAGCAGCTCCCGACTAGCGGGAGATGCCTACGAGCAGTACTTC. Translation gives CASSSRLAGDAYEQYF. The entire variable domain, with the rest obtained from reference TRBV5-1 and TRBJ2-7, is as follows: KAGVTQTPRYLIKTRGQQVTLSCSPISGHRSVSWYQQTPGQGLQFLFEYFSETQRNKGNFPGRFSGRQFSNSRSEMNVSTLELGDSALYLCASSSRLAGDAYEQYFGPGTRLTVT.

The V gene is TRBV5-4, the J gene TRBJ2-6; D is possibly TRBD2 (7 bases). The CDR3 runs to 16 residues. Per the germline V gene, CDR1 is SGHNT and CDR2 is YYREEE (reference sequence). With 7 bases removed from V and 0 bases from J, the gap between germline ends came to 14 bases. The CDR3 reads CASGGGGNSGANVLTF. CDR3 DNA sequence: TGTGCCAGCGGGGGAGGGGGGAACTCTGGGGCCAACGTCCTGACTTTC.

This clone appeared a few times. V and J are TRBV25-1 and TRBJ1-2; D is perhaps TRBD1 (6 bases). Germline CDR1 reads MGHDK; CDR2 reads SYGVNS. The V end lost 2 bases, the J end lost 3 bases, and 13 bases lay between the germline ends. This CDR3 has 15 residues. The CDR3 is CASSERYRDDYGYTF. As DNA, the CDR3 is TGTGCCAGCAGTGAACGTTACAGGGATGACTATGGCTACACCTTC.